Many counts were recorded for the clone carrying this T cell receptor beta chain. Amplification of TCR beta CDR3 regions was performed using RNA transcripts as template. Primed by the HTBI set, a first-round RT-PCR was run on the TCR CDR3. A single record per CDR3 protein comes from TCRdb applying MiXCR to the multiplex PCR reads. The sample shows roughly 600,000 distinct CDR3 sequences, about 14% of them seen only once. This sample was included in a study of T cells in Graves' hyperthyroidism and ophthalmopathy. An approximately 10 ml volume of fresh peripheral blood provided the PBMCs. The CDR3 length is 15 residues. Germline trimming cut 5 bases from V and 2 bases from J; bases unmatched to any gene: 4. Germline values: CDR1 SGHRS, CDR2 YFSETQ.

Specimen: blood. The chain uses TRBV5-1 and TRBJ2-3; 11 bases agree with TRBD2. This receptor was taken from a woman aged 45-60 years with Graves' ophthalmopathy. The CDR3 coding sequence is TGCGCCAGCAGGAAGACTAGCGGGATCACAGATACGCAGTATTTT. Its protein is CASRKTSGITDTQYF. Filled out from reference TRBV5-1 and TRBJ2-3, the complete variable domain reads KAGVTQTPRYLIKTRGQQVTLSCSPISGHRSVSWYQQTPGQGLQFLFEYFSETQRNKGNFPGRFSGRQFSNSRSEMNVSTLELGDSALYLCASRKTSGITDTQYFGPGTRLTVL.